This T cell receptor (beta chain) stems from a study of vaccination and CD4 T cells after COVID-19. Study as a whole: All convalescent patients were nasal swab PCR positive for SARS-CoV-2; fewer than ten had mild and one severe disease.

About this clonotype itself: The antigen remains undetermined.

Oncomine TCR Beta short-read sequencing was applied to DNA from cultured CD4+ T cells. TCRdb re-derived calls from the PCR reads in MiXCR, one entry per CDR3 protein. This repertoire shows approximately 17,000 distinct CDR3 sequences, roughly half found once; its top ten account for about a sixth. The CDR3 is 15 residues long. V lost 0 bases, J lost 7 bases, and 10 bases lay in between. CDR1 is MNHEY and CDR2 is SVGAGI in the germline V gene. Time point meaning: late sampling 161 to 241 days after vaccination in a few convalescent patients. Treatment in this sample: roughly 11-day PBMC culture with coronavirus spike peptide pools or control peptides (ViraFEST assay). Via ViraFEST, peptide pools expanded antigen-specific T cells before TCR sequencing.

The sequencing here drew on CD4+ T cells from blood, cultured in vitro, taken about 7 months after SARS-CoV-2 vaccination. The TCR was taken from a human donor who had recovered from COVID-19. The genes are TRBV6-5 and TRBJ1-6, with D maybe TRBD1 (6 bases). Here the CDR3 reads CASSYSGARNSPLHF. DNA for the CDR3: TGTGCCAGCAGTTACTCGGGGGCTAGGAATTCACCCCTCCACTTT.